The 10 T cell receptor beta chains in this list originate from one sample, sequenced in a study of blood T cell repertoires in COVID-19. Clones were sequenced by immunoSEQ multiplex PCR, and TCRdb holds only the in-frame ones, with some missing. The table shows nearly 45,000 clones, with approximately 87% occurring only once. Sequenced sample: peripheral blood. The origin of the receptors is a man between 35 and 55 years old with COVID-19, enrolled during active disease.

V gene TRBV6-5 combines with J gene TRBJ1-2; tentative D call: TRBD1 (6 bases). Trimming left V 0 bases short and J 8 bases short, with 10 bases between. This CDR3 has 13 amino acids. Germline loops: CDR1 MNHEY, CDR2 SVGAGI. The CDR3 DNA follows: TGTGCCAGCAGTTACTCGGACAGCACCGGCTACACCTTC. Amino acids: CASSYSDSTGYTF.

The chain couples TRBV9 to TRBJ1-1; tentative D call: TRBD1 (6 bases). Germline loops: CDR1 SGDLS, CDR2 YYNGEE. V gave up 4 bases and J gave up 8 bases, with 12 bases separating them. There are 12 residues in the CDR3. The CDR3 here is CASSSWTEEAFF. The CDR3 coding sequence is TGTGCCAGCAGCTCTTGGACAGAGGAAGCTTTCTTT.

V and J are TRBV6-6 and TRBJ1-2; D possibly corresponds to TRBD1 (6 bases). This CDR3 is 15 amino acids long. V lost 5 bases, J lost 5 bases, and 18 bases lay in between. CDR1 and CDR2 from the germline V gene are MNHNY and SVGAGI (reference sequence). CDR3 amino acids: CASSPNPGERYGYTF. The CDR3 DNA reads TGTGCCAGCAGTCCTAACCCAGGGGAACGATATGGCTACACCTTC.

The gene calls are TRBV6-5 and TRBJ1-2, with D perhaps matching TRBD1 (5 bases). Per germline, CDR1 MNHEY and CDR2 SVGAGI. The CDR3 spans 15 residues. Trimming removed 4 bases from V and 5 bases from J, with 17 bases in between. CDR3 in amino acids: CASSFSAGTSYGYTF. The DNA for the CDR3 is TGTGCCAGCAGTTTCTCTGCCGGGACTTCTTATGGCTACACCTTC.

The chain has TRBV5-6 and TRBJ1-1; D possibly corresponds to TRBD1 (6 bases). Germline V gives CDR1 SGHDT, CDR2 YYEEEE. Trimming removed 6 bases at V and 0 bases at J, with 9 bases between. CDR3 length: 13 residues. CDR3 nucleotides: TGTGCCAGCAAGGACAGCATGAACACTGAAGCTTTCTTT. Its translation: CASKDSMNTEAFF.

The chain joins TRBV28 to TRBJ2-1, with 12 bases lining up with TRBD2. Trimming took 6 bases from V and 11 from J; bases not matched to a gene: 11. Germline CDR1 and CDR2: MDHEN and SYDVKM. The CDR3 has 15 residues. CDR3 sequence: CASRQTSGRLYQQFF. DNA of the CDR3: TGTGCCAGCAGACAGACTAGCGGGAGACTCTACCAGCAGTTCTTC. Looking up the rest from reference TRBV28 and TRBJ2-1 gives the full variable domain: DVKVTQSSRYLVKRTGEKVFLECVQDMDHENMFWYRQDPGLGLRLIYFSYDVKMKEKGDIPEGYSVSREKKERFSLILESASTNQTSMYLCASRQTSGRLYQQFFGPGTRLTVL.

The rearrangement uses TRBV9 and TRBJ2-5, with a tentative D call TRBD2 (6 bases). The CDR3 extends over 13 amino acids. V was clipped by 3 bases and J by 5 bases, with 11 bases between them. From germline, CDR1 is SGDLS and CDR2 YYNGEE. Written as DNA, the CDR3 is TGTGCCAGCAGCGCTGGGGGGATTGAGACCCAGTACTTC. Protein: CASSAGGIETQYF. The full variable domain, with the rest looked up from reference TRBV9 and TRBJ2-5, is DSGVTQTPKHLITATGQRVTLRCSPRSGDLSVYWYQQSLDQGLQFLIQYYNGEERAKGNILERFSAQQFPDLHSELNLSSLELGDSALYFCASSAGGIETQYFGPGTRLLVL.

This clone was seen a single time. The CDR3 DNA reads TGCGCCAGCAGTGACGGCCTAGCGGGACGAGGGACCCAGTACTTC. It encodes CASSDGLAGRGTQYF. The chain links TRBV10-1 to TRBJ2-5; the match to TRBD2 covers 9 bases. The CDR3 length is 15 residues. Germline V CDR1 and CDR2: WNHNN, SYGVQD (reference sequence). The V and J ends lost 3 bases and 7 bases, in that order; junction bases with no gene match: 9.

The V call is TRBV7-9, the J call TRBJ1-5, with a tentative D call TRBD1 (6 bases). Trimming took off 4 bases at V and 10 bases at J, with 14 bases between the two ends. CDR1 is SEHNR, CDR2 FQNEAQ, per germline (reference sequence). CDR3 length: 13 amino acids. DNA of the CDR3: TGTGCCAGCAGCTCAGAAACAGGGTCCCCCCAGCATTTT. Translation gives CASSSETGSPQHF.

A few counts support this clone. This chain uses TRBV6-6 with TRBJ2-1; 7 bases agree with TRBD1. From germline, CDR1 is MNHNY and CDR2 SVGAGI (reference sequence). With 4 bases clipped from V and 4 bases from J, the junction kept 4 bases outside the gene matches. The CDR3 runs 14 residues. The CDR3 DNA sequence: TGTGCCAGCAGTTTAGGGGGCGAGTACAATGAGCAGTTCTTC. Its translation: CASSLGGEYNEQFF.